Listed below are T cell receptor beta chains from one sample, sequenced in a study of blood T cell repertoires in COVID-19. Sequencing used immunoSEQ multiplex PCR; TCRdb keeps in-frame clones, though not all of them. The table lists around 140,000 clones, 80% of them singletons. The sample was peripheral blood. The receptor source for this set is a man between 65 and 79 years old who had recovered from COVID-19. Both conserved end residues are part of each CDR3. Each record gives: CDR3 length, V gene, CDR3 protein.

cdr3_length: 14
v_call: TRBV19
cdr3_aa: CASSRSARDQPQHF

cdr3_length: 16
v_call: TRBV9
cdr3_aa: CASSPGTGNSGNTIYF

cdr3_length: 14
v_call: TRBV9
cdr3_aa: CASSVETRSGELFF

cdr3_length: 16
v_call: TRBV7-9
cdr3_aa: CASSDLTGSINEKLFF

cdr3_length: 14
v_call: TRBV19
cdr3_aa: CASSTGTAYNEQFF

cdr3_length: 14
v_call: TRBV5-1
cdr3_aa: CASSLSGGLDTIYF

cdr3_length: 15
v_call: TRBV5-1
cdr3_aa: CASSRTGNGANVLTF

cdr3_length: 15
v_call: TRBV3-1/TRBV3-2
cdr3_aa: CASSQGTGGGETQYF

cdr3_length: 15
v_call: TRBV7-2
cdr3_aa: CASSLSGRRHNEQFF

cdr3_length: 14
v_call: TRBV24-1
cdr3_aa: CATTKGEGSNEQFF

cdr3_length: 13
v_call: TRBV5-6
cdr3_aa: CASSTGTGVEQYF

cdr3_length: 16
v_call: TRBV7-9
cdr3_aa: CASSRRRESPSYEQYF

cdr3_length: 15
v_call: TRBV7-2
cdr3_aa: CASSPGGNSNQPQHF

cdr3_length: 11
v_call: TRBV7-8
cdr3_aa: CASSPSETQYF

cdr3_length: 11
v_call: TRBV29-1
cdr3_aa: CSALRAGELFF

cdr3_length: 13
v_call: TRBV6-4
cdr3_aa: CASSDAGEETQYF

cdr3_length: 14
v_call: TRBV5-4
cdr3_aa: CASSPGTKNTEAFF

cdr3_length: 17
v_call: TRBV7-3
cdr3_aa: CASSLYGLADTQETQYF